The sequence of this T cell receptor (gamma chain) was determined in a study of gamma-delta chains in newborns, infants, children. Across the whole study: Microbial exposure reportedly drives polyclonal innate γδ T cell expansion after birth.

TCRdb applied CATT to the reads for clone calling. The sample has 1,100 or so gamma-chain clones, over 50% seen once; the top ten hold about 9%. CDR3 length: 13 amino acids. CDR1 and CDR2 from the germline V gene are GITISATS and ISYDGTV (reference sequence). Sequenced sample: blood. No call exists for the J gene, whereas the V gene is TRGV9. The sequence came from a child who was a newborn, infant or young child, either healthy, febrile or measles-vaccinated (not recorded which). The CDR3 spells CALWELNYYNKLF. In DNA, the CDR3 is TGTGCCTTGTGGGAGTTGAATTATTATAACAAACTATTT.